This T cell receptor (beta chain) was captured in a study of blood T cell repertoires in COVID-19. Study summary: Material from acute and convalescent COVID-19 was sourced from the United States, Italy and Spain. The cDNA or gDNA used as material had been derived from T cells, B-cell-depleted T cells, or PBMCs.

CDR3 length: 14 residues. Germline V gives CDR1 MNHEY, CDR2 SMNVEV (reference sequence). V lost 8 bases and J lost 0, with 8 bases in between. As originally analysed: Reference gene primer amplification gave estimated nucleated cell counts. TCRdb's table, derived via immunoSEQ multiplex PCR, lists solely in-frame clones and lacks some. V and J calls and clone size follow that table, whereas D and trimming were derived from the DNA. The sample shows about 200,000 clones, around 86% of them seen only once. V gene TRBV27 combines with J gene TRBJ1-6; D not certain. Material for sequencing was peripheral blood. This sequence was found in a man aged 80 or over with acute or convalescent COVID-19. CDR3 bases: TGTGCCAGCGGTAGGAGCTCCTATAATTCACCCCTCCACTTT. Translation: CASGRSSYNSPLHF.